This entry features one T cell receptor (beta chain) sequence. TCRdb's copy holds only in-frame clones and misses some; the assay was immunoSEQ multiplex PCR. The data show about 9,000 clones, 80% to 90% seen once. The sample originates from a study of blood T cell repertoires in COVID-19. The clonotype originates from a human donor in a cohort sampled during active COVID-19. Sequencing was carried out using peripheral blood.

Here the CDR3 reads CASSTRQGGTYGYTF. The CDR3 DNA sequence: TGTGCCAGCAGCACCCGACAGGGAGGTACCTATGGCTACACCTTC. The V and J genes are TRBV5-6 and TRBJ1-2, with 7 bases matching TRBD1. The V and J ends lost 4 bases and 4 bases, in that order; junction bases with no gene match: 10. In germline, CDR1 is SGHDT, CDR2 YYEEEE. The CDR3 contains 15 residues.